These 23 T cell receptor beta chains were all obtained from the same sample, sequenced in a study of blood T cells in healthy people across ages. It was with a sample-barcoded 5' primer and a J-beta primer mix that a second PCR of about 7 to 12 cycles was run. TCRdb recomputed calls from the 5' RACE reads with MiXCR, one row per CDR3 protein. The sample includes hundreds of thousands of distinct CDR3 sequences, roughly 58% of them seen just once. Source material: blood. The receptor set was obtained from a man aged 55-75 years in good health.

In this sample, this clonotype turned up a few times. DNA of the CDR3: TGTGCCACCAGCAGAGTTGGGGGCCCCTTGGATACGCAGTATTTT. Encoded protein: CATSRVGGPLDTQYF. The J gene is TRBJ2-3, the V gene TRBV15; perhaps TRBD1 as D (6 bases). Trimming removed 1 base at V and 6 bases at J, with 14 bases between. This CDR3 has 15 amino acids. Germline V gene data show CDR1 as LNHNV and CDR2 as YYDKDF (reference sequence).

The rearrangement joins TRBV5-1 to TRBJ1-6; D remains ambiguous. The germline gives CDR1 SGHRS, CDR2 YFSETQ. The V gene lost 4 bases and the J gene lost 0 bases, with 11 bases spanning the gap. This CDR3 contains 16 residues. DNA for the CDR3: TGCGCCAGCAGCGTCATACAGAGCTCCTATAATTCACCCCTCCACTTT. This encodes CASSVIQSSYNSPLHF.

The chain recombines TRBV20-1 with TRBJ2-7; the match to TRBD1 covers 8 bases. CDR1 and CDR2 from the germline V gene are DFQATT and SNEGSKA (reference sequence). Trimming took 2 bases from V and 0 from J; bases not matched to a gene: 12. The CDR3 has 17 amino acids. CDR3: CSARPFRTGSNSYEQYF. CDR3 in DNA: TGCAGTGCTAGACCTTTTCGGACAGGGTCCAACTCCTACGAGCAGTACTTC.

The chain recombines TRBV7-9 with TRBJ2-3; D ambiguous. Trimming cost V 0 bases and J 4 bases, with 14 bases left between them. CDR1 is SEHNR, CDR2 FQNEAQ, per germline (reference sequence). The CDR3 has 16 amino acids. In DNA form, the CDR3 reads TGTGCCAGCAGCTTAGCGCCTCTAAGGGATCCAGATACGCAGTATTTT. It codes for CASSLAPLRDPDTQYF.

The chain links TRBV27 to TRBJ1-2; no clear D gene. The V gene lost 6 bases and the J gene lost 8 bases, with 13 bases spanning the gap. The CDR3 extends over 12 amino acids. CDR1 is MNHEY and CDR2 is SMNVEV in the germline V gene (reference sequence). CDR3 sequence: CASRSEGGGYTF. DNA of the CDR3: TGTGCCAGCAGGTCGGAGGGAGGCGGCTACACCTTC.

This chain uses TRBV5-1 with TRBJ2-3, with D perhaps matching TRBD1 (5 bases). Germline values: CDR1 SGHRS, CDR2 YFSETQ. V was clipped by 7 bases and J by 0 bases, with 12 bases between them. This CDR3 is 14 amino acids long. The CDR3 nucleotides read TGCGCCAGCGGCCCAGGGCCCAGCACAGATACGCAGTATTTT. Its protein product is CASGPGPSTDTQYF.

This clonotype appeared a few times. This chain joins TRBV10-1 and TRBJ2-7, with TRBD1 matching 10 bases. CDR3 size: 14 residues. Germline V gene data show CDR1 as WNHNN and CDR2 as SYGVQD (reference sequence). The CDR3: CLGFRDRGTYEQYF. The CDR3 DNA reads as TGCCTCGGATTCCGGGACAGGGGAACCTACGAGCAGTACTTC.

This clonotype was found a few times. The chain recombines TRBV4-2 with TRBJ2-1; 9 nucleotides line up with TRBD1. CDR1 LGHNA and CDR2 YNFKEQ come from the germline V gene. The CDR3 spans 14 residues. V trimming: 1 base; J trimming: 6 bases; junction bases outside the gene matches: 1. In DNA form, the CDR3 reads TGTGCCAGCAGCCAAGTGGGACAGGGCAATGAGCAGTTCTTC. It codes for CASSQVGQGNEQFF.

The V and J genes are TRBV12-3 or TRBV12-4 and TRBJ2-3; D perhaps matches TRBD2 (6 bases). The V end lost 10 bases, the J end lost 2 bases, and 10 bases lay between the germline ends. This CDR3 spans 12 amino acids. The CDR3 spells CATGGYTDTQYF. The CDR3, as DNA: TGTGCCACCGGGGGATACACAGATACGCAGTATTTT.

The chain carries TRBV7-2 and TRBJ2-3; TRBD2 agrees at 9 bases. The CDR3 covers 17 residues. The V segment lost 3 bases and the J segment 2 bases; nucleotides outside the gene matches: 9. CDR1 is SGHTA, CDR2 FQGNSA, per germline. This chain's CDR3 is CASSFRWAGGDTDTQYF. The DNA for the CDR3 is TGTGCCAGCAGCTTCAGGTGGGCGGGAGGGGACACAGATACGCAGTATTTT. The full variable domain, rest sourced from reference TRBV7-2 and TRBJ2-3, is GAGVSQSPSNKVTEKGKDVELRCDPISGHTALYWYRQSLGQGLEFLIYFQGNSAPDKSGLPSDRFSAERTGGSVSTLTIQRTQQEDSAVYLCASSFRWAGGDTDTQYFGPGTRLTVL.

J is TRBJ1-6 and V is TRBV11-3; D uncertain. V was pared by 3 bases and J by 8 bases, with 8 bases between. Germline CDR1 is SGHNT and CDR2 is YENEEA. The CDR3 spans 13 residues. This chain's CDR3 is CASSLIGDSPLHF. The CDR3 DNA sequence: TGTGCCAGCAGCTTGATTGGGGATTCACCCCTCCACTTT. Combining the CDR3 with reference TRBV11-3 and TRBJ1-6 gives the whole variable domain EAGVVQSPRYKIIEKKQPVAFWCNPISGHNTLYWYLQNLGQGPELLIRYENEEAVDDSQLPKDRFSAERLKGVDSTLKIQPAELGDSAVYLCASSLIGDSPLHFGNGTRLTVT.

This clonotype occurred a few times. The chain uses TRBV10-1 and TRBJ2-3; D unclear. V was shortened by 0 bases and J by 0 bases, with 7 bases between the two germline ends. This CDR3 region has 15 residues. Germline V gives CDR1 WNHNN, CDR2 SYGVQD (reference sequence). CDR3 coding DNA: TGCGCCAGCAGTGAGTCAGGAGACAGCACAGATACGCAGTATTTT. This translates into CASSESGDSTDTQYF.

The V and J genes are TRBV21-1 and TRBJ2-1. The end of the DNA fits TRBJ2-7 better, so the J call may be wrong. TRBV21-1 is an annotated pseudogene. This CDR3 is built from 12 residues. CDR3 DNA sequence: TGTGCCAGCAGCAAAGATGCCAATGAGCAGTACTTC. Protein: CASSKDANEQYF.

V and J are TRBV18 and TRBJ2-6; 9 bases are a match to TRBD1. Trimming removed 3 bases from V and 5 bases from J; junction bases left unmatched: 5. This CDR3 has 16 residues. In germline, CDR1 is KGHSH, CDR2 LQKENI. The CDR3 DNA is TGTGCCAGCTCACCGACAGGGGGATCTAGGGCCAACGTCCTGACTTTC. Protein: CASSPTGGSRANVLTF.

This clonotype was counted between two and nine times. CDR3 sequence: CASSLSRTSGVGSQETQYF. The CDR3 nucleotides read TGTGCCAGCAGCTTGAGTAGGACTAGCGGGGTCGGATCCCAAGAGACCCAGTACTTC. The V call is TRBV11-2, the J call TRBJ2-5; 12 bases are shared with TRBD2. CDR1 and CDR2 from the germline V gene are SGHAT and FQNNGV. The CDR3 is 19 residues long. V was pared by 3 bases and J by 1 base, with 12 bases of the junction left unmatched.

The CDR3 nucleotides read TGTGCCAGCAGCAATGACTATGGCTACACCTTC. It encodes CASSNDYGYTF. V and J are TRBV5-5 and TRBJ1-2; D is unclear. The V gene lost 4 bases and the J gene lost 3 bases, with 4 bases spanning the gap. The CDR3 runs to 11 residues. Germline CDR1 and CDR2: SGHKS and YYEKEE (reference sequence).

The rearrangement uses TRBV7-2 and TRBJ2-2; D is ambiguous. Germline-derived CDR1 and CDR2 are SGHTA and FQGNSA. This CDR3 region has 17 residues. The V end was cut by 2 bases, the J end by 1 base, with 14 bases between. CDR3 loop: CASSLHEVSENTGELFF. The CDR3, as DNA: TGTGCCAGCAGCTTACACGAGGTCAGCGAGAACACCGGGGAGCTGTTTTTT.

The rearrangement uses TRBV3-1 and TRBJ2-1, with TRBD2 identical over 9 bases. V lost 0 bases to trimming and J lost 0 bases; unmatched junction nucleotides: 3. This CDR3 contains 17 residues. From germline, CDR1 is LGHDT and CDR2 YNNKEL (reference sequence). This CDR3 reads CASSQDLRGGSYNEQFF. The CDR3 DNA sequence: TGTGCCAGCAGCCAAGATCTGCGGGGGGGCTCCTACAATGAGCAGTTCTTC.

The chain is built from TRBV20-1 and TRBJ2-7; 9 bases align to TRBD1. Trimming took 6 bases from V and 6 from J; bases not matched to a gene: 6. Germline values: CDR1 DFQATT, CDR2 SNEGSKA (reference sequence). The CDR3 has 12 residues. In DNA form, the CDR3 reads TGCAGTGCCAGACAGGGGGTCGGCGAGCAGTACTTC. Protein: CSARQGVGEQYF.

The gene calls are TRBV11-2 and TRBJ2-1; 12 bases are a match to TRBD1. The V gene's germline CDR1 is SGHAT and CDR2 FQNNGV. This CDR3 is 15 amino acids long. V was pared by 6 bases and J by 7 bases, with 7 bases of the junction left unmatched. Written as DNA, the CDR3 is TGTGCCAGCAGATTGGGGACAGGGGGCAAAAATGAGCAGTTCTTC. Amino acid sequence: CASRLGTGGKNEQFF.

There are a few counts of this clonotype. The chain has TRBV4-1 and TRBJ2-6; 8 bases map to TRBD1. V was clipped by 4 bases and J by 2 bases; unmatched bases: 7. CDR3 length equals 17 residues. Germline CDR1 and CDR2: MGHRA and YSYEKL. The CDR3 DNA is TGCGCCAGCAGCCTCGGACAGGGAGTGGCTGGGGCCAACGTCCTGACTTTC. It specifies CASSLGQGVAGANVLTF.

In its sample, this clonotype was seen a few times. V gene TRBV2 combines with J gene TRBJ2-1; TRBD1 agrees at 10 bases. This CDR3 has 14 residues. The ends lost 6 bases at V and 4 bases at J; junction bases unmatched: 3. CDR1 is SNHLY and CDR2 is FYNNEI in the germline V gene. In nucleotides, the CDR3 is TGTGCCAGCAGCGGGACAGGGGATTACAATGAGCAGTTCTTC. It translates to CASSGTGDYNEQFF. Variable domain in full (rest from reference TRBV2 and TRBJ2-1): EPEVTQTPSHQVTQMGQEVILRCVPISNHLYFYWYRQILGQKVEFLVSFYNNEISEKSEIFDDQFSVERPDGSNFTLKIRSTKLEDSAMYFCASSGTGDYNEQFFGPGTRLTVL.

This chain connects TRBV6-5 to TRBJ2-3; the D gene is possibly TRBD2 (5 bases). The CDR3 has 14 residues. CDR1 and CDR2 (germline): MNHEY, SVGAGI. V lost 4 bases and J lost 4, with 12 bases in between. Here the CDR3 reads CASSWASSADTQYF. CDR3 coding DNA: TGTGCCAGCAGTTGGGCTAGCTCCGCAGATACGCAGTATTTT.